This TCR beta chain was sequenced in a study of blood T cell repertoires in COVID-19. Study information: The United States, Italy and Spain were the sources of the acute and convalescent COVID-19 samples. Sample material is recorded as cDNA or gDNA derived from T cells, B-cell-depleted T cells, or PBMCs.

Original data processing: Estimation of nucleated cell counts was performed using reference gene primer amplification. Measured with immunoSEQ multiplex PCR; TCRdb has only the in-frame clones, and not every one. Clone size and the V and J calls come from that table; the DNA yielded D and trimming. Among 40,000 to 50,000 clones listed, about 85% were seen once. What was sequenced was peripheral blood. The TCR comes from a human donor in a cohort sampled during active COVID-19.

The DNA for the CDR3 is TGTGCCAGCAGTTACTCCAGGGCGGCGACCAGCTACGAGCAGTACTTC. Translation gives CASSYSRAATSYEQYF. This sequence joins TRBV6-5 and TRBJ2-7, with D possibly being TRBD1 (5 bases). CDR3 length: 16 amino acids. Trimming shortened V by 0 bases and J by 3 bases, and 15 bases separated the two germline ends. Germline CDR1 reads MNHEY; CDR2 reads SVGAGI.